This record concerns one T cell receptor beta chain sequence. No antigen is known for it. Germline V lookup: CDR1 MRHNA, CDR2 SNTAGT. Trimming cost V 5 bases and J 4 bases; bases outside gene matches: 6. This CDR3 is 14 amino acids long. Measured with immunoSEQ multiplex PCR; TCRdb has only the in-frame clones, and not every one. The sample includes some 80,000 clones, about 91% of them seen just once. The data stem from a study of T cell responses to AZD1222 COVID-19 vaccine. Study-wide results and caveats: Sampling that yielded the repertoires occurred only after the peak T cell response. Vaccine-associated CD4 TCRs ranged over spike, dominating at 160-218 and 743-854. Clonal diversity was possibly underestimated, and the donors were mostly white British, with more females. Spike-specific TCR breadth and depth went up after people got two AZD1222 doses.

The rearrangement links TRBV6-4 to TRBJ1-1; TRBD1 matches 8 bases. This TCR was recovered from an adult who received the MenACWY meningococcal vaccine as a control. The sequenced sample was peripheral blood, obtained 28 days after the second dose of the MenACWY control vaccine. CDR3 residues: CASSKETGATEAFF. The CDR3 DNA is TGTGCCAGCAGTAAGGAGACAGGGGCCACTGAAGCTTTCTTT.